The clone carrying this TCR beta chain was recorded once. Generated by immunoSEQ multiplex PCR, the TCRdb table keeps only in-frame clones and is missing some. This table holds 14,000 to 15,000 clones, 89% found once. This record belongs to a study of blood T cell repertoires in COVID-19. Study information: COVID-19 samples from acute and convalescent phases originated in the United States, Italy and Spain. PBMCs, B-cell-depleted T cells, or T cells were the source of the cDNA or gDNA that made up the material.

CDR3 length: 16 residues. Unmatched junction bases numbered 8, after V lost 4 bases and J lost 3 bases. Germline V gene sequence: CDR1 SGHRS, CDR2 YFSETQ. The sample comprised peripheral blood. The receptor comes from a human donor in a cohort sampled during active COVID-19. This chain uses TRBV5-1 with TRBJ2-3, with 10 bases that match TRBD1. The CDR3 sequence: CASSQRTGGGTDTQYF. In DNA form, the CDR3 reads TGCGCCAGCAGCCAAAGGACAGGGGGAGGTACAGATACGCAGTATTTT.